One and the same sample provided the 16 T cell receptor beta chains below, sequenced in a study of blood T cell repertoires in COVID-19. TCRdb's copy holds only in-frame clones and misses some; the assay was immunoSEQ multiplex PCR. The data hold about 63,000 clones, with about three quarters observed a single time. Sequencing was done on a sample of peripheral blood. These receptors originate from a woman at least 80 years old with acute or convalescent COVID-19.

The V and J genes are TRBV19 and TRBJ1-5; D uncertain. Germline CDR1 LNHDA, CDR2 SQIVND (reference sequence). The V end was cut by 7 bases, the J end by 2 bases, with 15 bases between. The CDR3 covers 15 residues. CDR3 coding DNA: TGTGCCAGTAACCCCGACCGGGTTGGCAATCAGCCCCAGCATTTT. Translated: CASNPDRVGNQPQHF.

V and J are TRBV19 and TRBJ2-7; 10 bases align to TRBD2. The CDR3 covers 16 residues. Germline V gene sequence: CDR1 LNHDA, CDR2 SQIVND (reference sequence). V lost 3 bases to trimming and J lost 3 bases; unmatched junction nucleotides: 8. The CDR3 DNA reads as TGTGCCAGTAGTATTAGGACTAGCGGAGCGGTCTACGAGCAGTACTTC. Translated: CASSIRTSGAVYEQYF.

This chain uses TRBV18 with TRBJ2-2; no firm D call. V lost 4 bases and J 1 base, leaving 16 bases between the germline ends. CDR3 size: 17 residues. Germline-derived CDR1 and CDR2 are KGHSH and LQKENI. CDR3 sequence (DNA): TGTGCCAGCTCACGCAGGATCCTTCCTGGGAACACCGGGGAGCTGTTTTTT. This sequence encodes CASSRRILPGNTGELFF.

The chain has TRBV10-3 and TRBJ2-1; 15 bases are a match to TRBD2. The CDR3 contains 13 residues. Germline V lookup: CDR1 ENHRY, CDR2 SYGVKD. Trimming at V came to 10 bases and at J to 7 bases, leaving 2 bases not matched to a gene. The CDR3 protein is CATGLAGGNEQFF. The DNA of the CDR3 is TGTGCCACCGGACTAGCGGGAGGGAATGAGCAGTTCTTC.

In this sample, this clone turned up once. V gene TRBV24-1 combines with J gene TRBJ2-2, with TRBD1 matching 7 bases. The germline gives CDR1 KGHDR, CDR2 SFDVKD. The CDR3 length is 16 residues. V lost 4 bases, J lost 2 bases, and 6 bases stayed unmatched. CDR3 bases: TGTGCCACCAGTGACCAGCGACAGGGCAACACCGGGGAGCTGTTTTTT. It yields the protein CATSDQRQGNTGELFF.

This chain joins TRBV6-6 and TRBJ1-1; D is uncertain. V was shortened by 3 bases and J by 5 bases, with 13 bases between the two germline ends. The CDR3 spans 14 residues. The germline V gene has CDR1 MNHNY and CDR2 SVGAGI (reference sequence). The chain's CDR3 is CASSYRTPGTEAFF. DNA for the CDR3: TGTGCCAGCAGTTATAGGACCCCGGGGACTGAAGCTTTCTTT.

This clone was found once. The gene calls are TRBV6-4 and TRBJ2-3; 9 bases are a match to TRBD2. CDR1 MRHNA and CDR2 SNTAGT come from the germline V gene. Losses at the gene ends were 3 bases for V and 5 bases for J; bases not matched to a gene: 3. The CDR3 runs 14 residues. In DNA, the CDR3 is TGTGCCAGCAGTGAAGTAGCGGGAGTAGATACGCAGTATTTT. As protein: CASSEVAGVDTQYF.

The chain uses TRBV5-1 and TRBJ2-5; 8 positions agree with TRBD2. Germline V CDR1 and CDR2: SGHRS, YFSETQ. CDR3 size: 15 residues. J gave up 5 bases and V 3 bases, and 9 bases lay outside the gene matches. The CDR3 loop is CASSSSSGFGETQYF. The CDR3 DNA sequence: TGCGCCAGCAGCTCGTCTAGCGGGTTCGGGGAGACCCAGTACTTC.

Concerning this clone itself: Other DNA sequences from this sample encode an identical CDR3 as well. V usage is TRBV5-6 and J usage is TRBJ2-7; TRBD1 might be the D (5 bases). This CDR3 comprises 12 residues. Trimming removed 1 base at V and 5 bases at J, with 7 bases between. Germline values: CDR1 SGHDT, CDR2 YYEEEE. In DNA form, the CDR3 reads TGTGCCAGCAGCTTGCAGGGTGACGAGCAGTACTTC. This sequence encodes CASSLQGDEQYF.

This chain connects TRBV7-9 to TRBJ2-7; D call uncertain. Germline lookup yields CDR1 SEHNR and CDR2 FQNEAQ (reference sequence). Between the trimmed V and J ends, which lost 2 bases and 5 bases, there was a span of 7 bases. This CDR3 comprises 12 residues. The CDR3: CASSLSEDEQYF. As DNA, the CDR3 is TGTGCCAGCAGCTTAAGCGAGGACGAGCAGTACTTC.

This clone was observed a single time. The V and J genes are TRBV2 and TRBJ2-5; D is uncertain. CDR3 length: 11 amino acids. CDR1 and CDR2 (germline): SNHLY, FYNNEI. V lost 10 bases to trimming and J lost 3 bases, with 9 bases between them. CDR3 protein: CATRYEETQYF. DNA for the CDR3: TGTGCCACCCGCTACGAAGAGACCCAGTACTTC.

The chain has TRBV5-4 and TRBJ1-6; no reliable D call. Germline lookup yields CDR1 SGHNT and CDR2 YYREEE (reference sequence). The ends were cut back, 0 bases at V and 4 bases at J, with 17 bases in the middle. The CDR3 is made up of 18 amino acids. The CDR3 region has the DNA TGTGCCAGCAGCTTGGACCCTAGGGAGTCAGGATATAATTCACCCCTCCACTTT. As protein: CASSLDPRESGYNSPLHF.

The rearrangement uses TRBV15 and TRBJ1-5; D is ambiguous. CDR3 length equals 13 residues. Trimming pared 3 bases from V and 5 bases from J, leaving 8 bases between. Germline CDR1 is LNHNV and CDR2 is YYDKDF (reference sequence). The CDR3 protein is CATSRNRDQPQHF. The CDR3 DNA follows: TGTGCCACCAGCAGGAACAGAGATCAGCCCCAGCATTTT.

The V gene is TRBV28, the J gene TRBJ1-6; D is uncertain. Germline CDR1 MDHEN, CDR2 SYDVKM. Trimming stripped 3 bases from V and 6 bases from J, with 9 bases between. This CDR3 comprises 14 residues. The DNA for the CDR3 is TGTGCCAGCAGTTTCAAACCGGGTAATTCACCCCTCCACTTT. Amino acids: CASSFKPGNSPLHF.

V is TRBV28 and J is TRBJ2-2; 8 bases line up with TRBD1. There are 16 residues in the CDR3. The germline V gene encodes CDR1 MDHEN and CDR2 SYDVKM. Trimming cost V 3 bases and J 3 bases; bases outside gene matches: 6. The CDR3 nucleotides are TGTGCCAGCAGTTTTCACGGGACAGGACACACCGGGGAGCTGTTTTTT. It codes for CASSFHGTGHTGELFF.

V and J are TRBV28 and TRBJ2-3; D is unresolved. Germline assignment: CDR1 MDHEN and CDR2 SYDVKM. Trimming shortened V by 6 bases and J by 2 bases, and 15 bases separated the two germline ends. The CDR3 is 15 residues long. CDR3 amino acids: CASSLPRFNTDTQYF. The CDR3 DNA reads TGTGCCAGCAGCCTCCCGCGGTTCAACACAGATACGCAGTATTTT.